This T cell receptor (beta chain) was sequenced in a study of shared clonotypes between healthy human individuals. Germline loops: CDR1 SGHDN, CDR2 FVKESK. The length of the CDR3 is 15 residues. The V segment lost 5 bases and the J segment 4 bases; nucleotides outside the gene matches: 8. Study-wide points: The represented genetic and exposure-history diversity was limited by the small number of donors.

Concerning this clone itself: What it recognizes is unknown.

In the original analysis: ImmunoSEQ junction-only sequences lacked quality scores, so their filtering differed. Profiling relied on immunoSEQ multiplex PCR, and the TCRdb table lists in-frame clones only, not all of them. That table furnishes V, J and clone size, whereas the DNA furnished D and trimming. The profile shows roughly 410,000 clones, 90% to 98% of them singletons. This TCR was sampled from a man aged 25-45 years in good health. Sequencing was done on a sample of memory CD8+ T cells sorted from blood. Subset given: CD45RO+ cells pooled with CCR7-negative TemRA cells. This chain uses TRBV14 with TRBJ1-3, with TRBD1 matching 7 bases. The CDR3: CASSTGQAWGNTIYF. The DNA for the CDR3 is TGTGCCAGCAGCACTGGACAGGCGTGGGGAAACACCATATATTTT.